This paragraph reports one T cell receptor (beta chain). Its target antigen remains unknown. Base quality data are lacking; no much larger clone is found one base away. These data are taken from a study of T cells after somatic rescue of genetic block (dated by TCRdb to 2020 to 2021). Looking at the study overall: What the study looked at was long-term robustness, specifically in a T-cell system that came about through somatic rescue of a genetic block in T-cell development.

Receptors were amplified or captured by the immunoSEQ multiplex PCR assay. Drawn from immuneACCESS, this table holds only the in-frame rearrangements with V and J called that TCRdb kept. Clones are partly lost; checked studies trace under half to an unresolved V gene and leave the rest unexplained. The sample profile shows approximately 14,000 clones; just over 70% of them were found once. The top ten constitute approximately 15% of the sample. The CDR3 spans 9 residues, from the cysteine through the phenylalanine. The retained sequence is limited to the CDR3, 27 bases, with the frame set at the first base. V is pared back by 9 bases and J by 4 bases, with 3 bases lying between the germline termini. According to the germline V gene (reference sequence), CDR1 reads LNHDA and CDR2 reads SQIVND.

This TCR was sampled from a boy between 10 and 17 years old. Sequencing was performed on peripheral blood mononuclear cells (PBMCs). The chain uses TRBV19 and TRBJ2-5, with the D gene not confidently named. The CDR3 region reads CARRETQYF. Read as DNA, the sequence is TGTGCCAGACGAGAGACCCAGTACTTC.